This TCR beta chain stems from a study of T cell responses to AZD1222 COVID-19 vaccine. TCRdb's table, derived via immunoSEQ multiplex PCR, lists solely in-frame clones and lacks some. The sample has about 93,000 clones, about 86% seen once. The sample holds one count of this clone. The antigen is unknown. Notes on the study in general: Reportedly, nearly half the spike-specific TCRs target unmutated variant regions. It should be noted that donors were predominantly white British and more often female, and clonal diversity was possibly underestimated.

This TCR was sampled from an adult in good health. The sample here was peripheral blood, taken on day 0 of AZD1222 vaccination.

The CDR3 DNA is TGTGCCAGCAGGCCACCGAACACTGAAGCTTTCTTT. This translates into CASRPPNTEAFF. The gene calls are TRBV2 and TRBJ1-1; no clear D gene. In germline, CDR1 is SNHLY, CDR2 FYNNEI. The CDR3 length is 12 residues. Trimming pared 6 bases from V and 1 base from J, leaving 6 bases between.